A single T cell receptor beta chain is shown here with its context. The source of the sample is a study of OX40 agonist ivuxolimab in advanced cancers. Overall study: Each patient was given ivuxolimab into a vein every 2 weeks, at 0.01 to 10 mg/kg. The dose-escalation cohort was just under 85% male, with a mean age of approximately 62 years, ranging about 23 to 79.

The CDR3 sequence is 11 residues long. Germline V lookup: CDR1 MNHNS, CDR2 SASEGT. Trimming pared 5 bases from V and 6 bases from J, leaving 8 bases between. Profiled with immunoSEQ multiplex PCR; TCRdb holds only in-frame clones, not every one. The sample has tens of thousands of clones, 70% to 90% seen once. The source was CD4+ or CD8+ T cells sorted from blood, collected in a trial of the OX40 agonist ivuxolimab. This sequence joins TRBV6-1 and TRBJ2-7; D might be TRBD1 or TRBD2, each matching 5 bases. The TCR comes from an adult with an advanced solid tumor such as melanoma, head and neck, liver or kidney cancer. CDR3 DNA: TGTGCCAGCAGTCATGGGGGCGAGCAGTACTTC. Translating gives CASSHGGEQYF.